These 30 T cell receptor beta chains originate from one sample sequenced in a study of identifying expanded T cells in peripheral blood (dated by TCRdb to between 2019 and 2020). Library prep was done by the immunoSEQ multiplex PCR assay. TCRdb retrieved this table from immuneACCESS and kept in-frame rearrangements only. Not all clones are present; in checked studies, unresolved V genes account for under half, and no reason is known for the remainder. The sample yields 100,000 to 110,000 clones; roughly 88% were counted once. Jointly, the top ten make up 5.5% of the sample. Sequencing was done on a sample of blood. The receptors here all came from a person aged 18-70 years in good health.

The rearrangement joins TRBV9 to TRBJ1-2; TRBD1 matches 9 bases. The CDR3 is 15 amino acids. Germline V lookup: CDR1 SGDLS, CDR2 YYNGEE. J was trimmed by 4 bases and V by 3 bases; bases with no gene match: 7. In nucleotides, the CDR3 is TGTGCCAGCAGCGCGGACCGGGACAGGGTCTATGGCTACACCTTC. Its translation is CASSADRDRVYGYTF.

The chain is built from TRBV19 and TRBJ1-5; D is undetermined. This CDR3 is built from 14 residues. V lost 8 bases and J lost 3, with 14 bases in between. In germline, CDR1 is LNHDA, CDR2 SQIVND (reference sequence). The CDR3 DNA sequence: TGTGCCAGTCATAAGTGGTCCCACAATCAGCCCCAGCATTTT. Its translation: CASHKWSHNQPQHF.

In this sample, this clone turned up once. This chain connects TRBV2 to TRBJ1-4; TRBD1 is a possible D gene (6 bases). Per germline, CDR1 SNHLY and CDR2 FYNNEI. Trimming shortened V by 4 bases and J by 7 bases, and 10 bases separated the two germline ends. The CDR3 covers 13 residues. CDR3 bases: TGTGCCAGCAGTGTTAACAGGGTTGAAAAACTGTTTTTT. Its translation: CASSVNRVEKLFF.

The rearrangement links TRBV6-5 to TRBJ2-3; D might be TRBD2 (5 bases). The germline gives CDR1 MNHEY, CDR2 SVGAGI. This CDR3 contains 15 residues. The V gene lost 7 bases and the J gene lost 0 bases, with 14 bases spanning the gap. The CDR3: CASTGDASSTDTQYF. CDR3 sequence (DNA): TGTGCCAGCACCGGGGATGCCTCTAGCACAGATACGCAGTATTTT.

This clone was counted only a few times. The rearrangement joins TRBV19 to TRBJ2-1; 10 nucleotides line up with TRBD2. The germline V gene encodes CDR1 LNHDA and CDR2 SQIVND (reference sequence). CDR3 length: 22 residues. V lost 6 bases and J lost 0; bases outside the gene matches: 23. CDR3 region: CASRKSTHWASGSRNSYNEQFF. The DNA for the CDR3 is TGTGCCAGTAGGAAAAGCACTCACTGGGCTAGCGGGAGTAGGAACTCCTACAATGAGCAGTTCTTC. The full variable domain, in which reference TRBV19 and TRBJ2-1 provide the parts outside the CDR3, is DGGITQSPKYLFRKEGQNVTLSCEQNLNHDAMYWYRQDPGQGLRLIYYSQIVNDFQKGDIAEGYSVSREKKESFPLTVTSAQKNPTAFYLCASRKSTHWASGSRNSYNEQFFGPGTRLTVL.

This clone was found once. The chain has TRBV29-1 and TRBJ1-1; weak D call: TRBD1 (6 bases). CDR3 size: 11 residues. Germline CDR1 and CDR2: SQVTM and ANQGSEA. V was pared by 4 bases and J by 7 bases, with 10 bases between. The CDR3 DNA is TGCAGCGTTGCACAGGGTGATGAAGCTTTCTTT. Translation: CSVAQGDEAFF.

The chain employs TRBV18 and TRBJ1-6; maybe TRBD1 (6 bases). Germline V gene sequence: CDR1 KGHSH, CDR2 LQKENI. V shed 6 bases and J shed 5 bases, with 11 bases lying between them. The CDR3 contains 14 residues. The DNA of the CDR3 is TGTGCCAGCTCCCCGGACAGCAATAATTCACCCCTCCACTTT. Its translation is CASSPDSNNSPLHF.

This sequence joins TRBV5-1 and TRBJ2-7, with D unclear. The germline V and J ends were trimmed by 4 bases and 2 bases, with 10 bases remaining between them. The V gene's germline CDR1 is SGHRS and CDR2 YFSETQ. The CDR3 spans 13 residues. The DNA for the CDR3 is TGCGCCAGCAGCACTGGGCAGACCTACGAGCAGTACTTC. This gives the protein CASSTGQTYEQYF.

CDR3 DNA: TGTGCCAGCAGCCCCCCCGGACAGCCCGCGAACTATGGCTACACCTTC. Translated: CASSPPGQPANYGYTF. This chain connects TRBV11-1 to TRBJ1-2; tentatively, D is TRBD1 (6 bases). CDR1 is SGHAT, CDR2 FQDESV, per germline (reference sequence). V lost 5 bases and J 2 bases, leaving 18 bases between the germline ends. The CDR3 runs to 16 residues.

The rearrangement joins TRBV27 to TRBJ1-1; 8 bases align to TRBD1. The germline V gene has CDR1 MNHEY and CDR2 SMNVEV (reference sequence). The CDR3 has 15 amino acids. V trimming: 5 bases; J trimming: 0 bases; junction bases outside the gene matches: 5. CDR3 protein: CASSGRQGMNTEAFF. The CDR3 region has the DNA TGTGCCAGCAGTGGGAGACAGGGGATGAACACTGAAGCTTTCTTT.

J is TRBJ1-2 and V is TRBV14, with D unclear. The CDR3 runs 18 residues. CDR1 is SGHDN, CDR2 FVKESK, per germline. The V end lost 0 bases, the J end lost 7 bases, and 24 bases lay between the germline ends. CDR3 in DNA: TGTGCCAGCAGCCAAGATATCGTTTTTCCGATAGGACTCCGTGGCTACACCTTC. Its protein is CASSQDIVFPIGLRGYTF.

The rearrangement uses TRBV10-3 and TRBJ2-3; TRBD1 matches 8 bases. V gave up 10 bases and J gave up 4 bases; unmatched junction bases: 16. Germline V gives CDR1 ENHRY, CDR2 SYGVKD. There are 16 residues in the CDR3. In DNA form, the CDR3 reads TGTGCCACCATAGACAGGGGTGGTAGTTTAGCAGATACGCAGTATTTT. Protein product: CATIDRGGSLADTQYF.

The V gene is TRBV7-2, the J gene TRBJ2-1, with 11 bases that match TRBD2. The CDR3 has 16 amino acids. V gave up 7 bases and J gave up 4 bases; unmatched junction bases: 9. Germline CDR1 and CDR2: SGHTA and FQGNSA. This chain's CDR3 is CASTPGASGRYNEQFF. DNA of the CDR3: TGTGCCAGCACCCCGGGGGCTAGCGGGAGGTACAATGAGCAGTTCTTC.

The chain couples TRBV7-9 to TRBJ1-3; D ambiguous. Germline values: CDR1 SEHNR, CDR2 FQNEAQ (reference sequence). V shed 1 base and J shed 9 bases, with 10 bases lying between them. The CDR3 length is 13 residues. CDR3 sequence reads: CASSLVSSITIYF. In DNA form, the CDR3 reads TGTGCCAGCAGCTTAGTATCCTCGATCACCATATATTTT.

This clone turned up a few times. For the CDR3, the DNA is TGTGCCAGCAGCCAGGGGGGAACAGGCCAGAGGCAAGAGACCCAGTACTTC. This sequence encodes CASSQGGTGQRQETQYF. The J gene is TRBJ2-5, the V gene TRBV16; D possibly corresponds to TRBD2 (6 bases). CDR3 length equals 17 residues. Trimming shortened V by 3 bases and J by 2 bases, and 19 bases separated the two germline ends. CDR1 is KGHSY, CDR2 FQNENV, per germline.

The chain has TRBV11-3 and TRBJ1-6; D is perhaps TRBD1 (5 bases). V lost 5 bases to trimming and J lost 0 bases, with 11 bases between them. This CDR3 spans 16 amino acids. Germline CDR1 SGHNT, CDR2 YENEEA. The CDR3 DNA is TGTGCCAGCAGCCGGGGCCTAAGCTCCTATAATTCACCCCTCCACTTT. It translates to CASSRGLSSYNSPLHF. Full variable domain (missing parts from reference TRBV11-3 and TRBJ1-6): EAGVVQSPRYKIIEKKQPVAFWCNPISGHNTLYWYLQNLGQGPELLIRYENEEAVDDSQLPKDRFSAERLKGVDSTLKIQPAELGDSAVYLCASSRGLSSYNSPLHFGNGTRLTVT.

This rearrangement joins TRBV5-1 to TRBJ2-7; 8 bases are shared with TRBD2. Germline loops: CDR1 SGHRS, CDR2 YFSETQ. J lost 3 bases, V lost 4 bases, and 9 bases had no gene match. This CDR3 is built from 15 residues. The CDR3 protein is CASSQLSGNLYEQYF. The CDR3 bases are TGCGCCAGCAGCCAACTTAGCGGGAACCTCTACGAGCAGTACTTC.

CDR3 coding DNA: TGTGCCAGCAGCAGACTAGCGGGGGGGTCCGATGAGCAGTTCTTC. Its protein product is CASSRLAGGSDEQFF. V gene TRBV7-3 combines with J gene TRBJ2-1; TRBD2 aligns across 14 bases. The CDR3 length is 15 residues. Per germline, CDR1 SGHTA and CDR2 FQGTGA. V shed 5 bases and J 8 bases; nucleotides not matched to a gene: 5.

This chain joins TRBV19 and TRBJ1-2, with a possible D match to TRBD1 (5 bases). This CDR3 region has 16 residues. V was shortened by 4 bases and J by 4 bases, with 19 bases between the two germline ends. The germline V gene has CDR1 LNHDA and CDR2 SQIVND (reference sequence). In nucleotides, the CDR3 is TGTGCCAGTAGTAGCCGACAGAACCTAATAACCTATGGCTACACCTTC. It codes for CASSSRQNLITYGYTF.

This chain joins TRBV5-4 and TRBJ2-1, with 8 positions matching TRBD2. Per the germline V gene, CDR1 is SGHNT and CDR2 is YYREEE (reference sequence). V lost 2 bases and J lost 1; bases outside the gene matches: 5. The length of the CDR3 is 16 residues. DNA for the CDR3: TGTGCCAGCAGCTTATCCGGGGGGGGTTCCTACAATGAGCAGTTCTTC. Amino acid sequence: CASSLSGGGSYNEQFF.

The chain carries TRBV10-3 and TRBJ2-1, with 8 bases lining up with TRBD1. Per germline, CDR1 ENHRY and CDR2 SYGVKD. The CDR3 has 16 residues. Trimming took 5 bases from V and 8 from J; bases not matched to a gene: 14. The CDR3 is CAISRILGTGGDEQFF. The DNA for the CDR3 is TGTGCCATCAGTCGGATTCTGGGGACAGGAGGGGATGAGCAGTTCTTC.

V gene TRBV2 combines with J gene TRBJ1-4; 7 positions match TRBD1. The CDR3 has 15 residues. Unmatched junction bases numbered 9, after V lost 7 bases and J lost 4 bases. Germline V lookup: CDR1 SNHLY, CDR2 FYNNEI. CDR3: CASNPRTGYNEKLFF. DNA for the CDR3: TGTGCCAGCAATCCAAGGACAGGTTATAATGAAAAACTGTTTTTT.

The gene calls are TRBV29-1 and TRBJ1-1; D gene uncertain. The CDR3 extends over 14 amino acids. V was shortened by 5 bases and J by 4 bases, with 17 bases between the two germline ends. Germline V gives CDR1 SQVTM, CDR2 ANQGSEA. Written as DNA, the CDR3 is TGCAGCGTTACGACGCTTCCAATGGGCACTGAAGCTTTCTTT. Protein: CSVTTLPMGTEAFF.

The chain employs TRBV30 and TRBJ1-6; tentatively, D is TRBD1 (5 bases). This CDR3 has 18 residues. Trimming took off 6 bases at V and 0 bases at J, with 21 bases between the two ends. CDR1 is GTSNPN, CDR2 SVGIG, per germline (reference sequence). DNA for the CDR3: TGTGCCTGCATGACCGGGACGAGAGTAAGCTCCTATAATTCACCCCTCCACTTT. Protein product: CACMTGTRVSSYNSPLHF.

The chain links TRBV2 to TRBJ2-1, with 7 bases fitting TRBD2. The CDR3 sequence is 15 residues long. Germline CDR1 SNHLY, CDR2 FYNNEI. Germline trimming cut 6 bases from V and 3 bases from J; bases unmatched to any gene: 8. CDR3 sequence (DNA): TGTGCCAGCAGCCCCGCTCTAGCGGACTACAATGAGCAGTTCTTC. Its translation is CASSPALADYNEQFF.

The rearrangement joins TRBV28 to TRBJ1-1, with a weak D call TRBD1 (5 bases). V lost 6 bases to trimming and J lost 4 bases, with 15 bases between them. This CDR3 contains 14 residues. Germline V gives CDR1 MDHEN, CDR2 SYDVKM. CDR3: CASSSQGAVTEAFF. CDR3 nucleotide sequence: TGTGCCAGCAGCTCTCAGGGTGCGGTCACTGAAGCTTTCTTT. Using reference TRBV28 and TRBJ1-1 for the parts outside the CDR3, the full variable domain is DVKVTQSSRYLVKRTGEKVFLECVQDMDHENMFWYRQDPGLGLRLIYFSYDVKMKEKGDIPEGYSVSREKKERFSLILESASTNQTSMYLCASSSQGAVTEAFFGQGTRLTVV.

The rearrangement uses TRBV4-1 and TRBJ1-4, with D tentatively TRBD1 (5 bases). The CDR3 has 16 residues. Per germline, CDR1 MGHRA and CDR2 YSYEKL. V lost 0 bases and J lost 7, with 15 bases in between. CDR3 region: CASSQDFQGRGEKLFF. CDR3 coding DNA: TGCGCCAGCAGCCAAGATTTTCAGGGACGCGGTGAAAAACTGTTTTTT.

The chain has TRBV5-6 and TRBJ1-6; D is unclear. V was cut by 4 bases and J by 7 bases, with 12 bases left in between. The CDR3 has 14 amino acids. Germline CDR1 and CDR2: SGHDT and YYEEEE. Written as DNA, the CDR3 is TGTGCCAGCAGCACGCCGGGCGCAAATTCACCCCTCCACTTT. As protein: CASSTPGANSPLHF.

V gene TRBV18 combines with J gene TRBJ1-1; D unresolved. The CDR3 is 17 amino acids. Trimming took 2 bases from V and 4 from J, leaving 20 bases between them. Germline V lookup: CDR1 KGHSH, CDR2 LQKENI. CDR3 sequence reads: CASSPLFQTLRGTEAFF. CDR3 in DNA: TGTGCCAGCTCACCATTGTTCCAGACCCTGCGGGGCACTGAAGCTTTCTTT.

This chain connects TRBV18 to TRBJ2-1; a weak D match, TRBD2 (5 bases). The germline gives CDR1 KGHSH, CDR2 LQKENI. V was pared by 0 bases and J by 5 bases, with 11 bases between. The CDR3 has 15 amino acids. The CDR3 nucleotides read TGTGCCAGCTCACCACCGGGTGCCGGGAACAATGAGCAGTTCTTC. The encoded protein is CASSPPGAGNNEQFF.